One and the same sample provided the 21 T cell receptor beta chains below, sequenced in a study of cytomegalovirus exposure and HLA in healthy donors. The assay was immunoSEQ multiplex PCR, and TCRdb's table has in-frame clones only and misses some. Of about 140,000 clones detected, 84% appear once; the ten largest clones hold around 1.4%. Source material: PBMCs. All receptors derive from a woman aged 25 to 39 in good health and CMV-seronegative.

The rearrangement joins TRBV19 to TRBJ1-5, with 8 bases lining up with TRBD1. CDR1 is LNHDA, CDR2 SQIVND, per germline (reference sequence). With V trimmed by 8 bases and J by 4 bases, 4 bases remained unmatched. The CDR3 has 13 amino acids. CDR3 nucleotides: TGTGCCAGTGGGGGGACAGGTAATCAGCCCCAGCATTTT. This sequence encodes CASGGTGNQPQHF.

The genes are TRBV7-2 and TRBJ2-7; 10 positions match TRBD1. The CDR3 runs 15 residues. Losses at the gene ends were 1 base for V and 5 bases for J; bases not matched to a gene: 5. Germline lookup yields CDR1 SGHTA and CDR2 FQGNSA. The chain's CDR3 is CASSLVGGQGNEQYF. CDR3 sequence (DNA): TGTGCCAGCAGCTTAGTTGGGGGACAGGGGAACGAGCAGTACTTC.

The chain uses TRBV7-9 and TRBJ1-6, with D tentatively TRBD1 (6 bases). CDR3 size: 15 residues. Trimming stripped 2 bases from V and 10 bases from J, with 15 bases between. The germline V gene encodes CDR1 SEHNR and CDR2 FQNEAQ (reference sequence). CDR3 in amino acids: CASSLTPGADSPLHF. The CDR3 nucleotides read TGTGCCAGCAGCTTAACGCCAGGGGCTGACTCACCCCTCCACTTT.

The V gene is TRBV15, the J gene TRBJ2-7, with 9 bases aligning to TRBD2. This CDR3 is 18 amino acids long. Germline CDR1 LNHNV, CDR2 YYDKDF (reference sequence). The ends lost 0 bases at V and 2 bases at J; junction bases unmatched: 11. The CDR3, as DNA: TGTGCCACCAGCAGAGAAGGTGGGAGCGGGGGGCGACCCTACGAGCAGTACTTC. It specifies CATSREGGSGGRPYEQYF.

In its sample, this clone was seen once. This chain joins TRBV5-1 and TRBJ2-3; a weak D match, TRBD2 (7 bases). V shed 8 bases and J shed 1 base, with 14 bases lying between them. This CDR3 region has 14 residues. Germline lookup yields CDR1 SGHRS and CDR2 YFSETQ. The CDR3 sequence: CASTRGGGTDTQYF. CDR3 sequence (DNA): TGCGCCAGTACTAGGGGGGGCGGCACAGATACGCAGTATTTT.

This sequence joins TRBV2 and TRBJ1-1; D unresolved. The CDR3 consists of 15 residues. Germline CDR1 and CDR2: SNHLY and FYNNEI. Trimming shortened V by 1 base and J by 5 bases, and 14 bases separated the two germline ends. The CDR3 sequence: CASSEGLRRLTEAFF. DNA of the CDR3: TGTGCCAGCAGTGAAGGTTTGAGGCGACTGACTGAAGCTTTCTTT.

The gene calls are TRBV30 and TRBJ1-1, with D maybe TRBD1 (5 bases). Germline CDR1 GTSNPN, CDR2 SVGIG (reference sequence). V lost 2 bases to trimming and J lost 0 bases, with 16 bases between them. The CDR3 extends over 16 amino acids. This chain's CDR3 is CAWSTLKRQLNTEAFF. In nucleotides, the CDR3 is TGTGCCTGGAGTACCCTCAAACGACAGTTGAACACTGAAGCTTTCTTT.

The chain is built from TRBV6-1 and TRBJ2-2; 9 positions match TRBD2. Trimming cost V 4 bases and J 7 bases; bases outside gene matches: 13. The CDR3 covers 17 residues. Germline V lookup: CDR1 MNHNS, CDR2 SASEGT. CDR3 loop: CASSGEAGGPIVGELFF. The CDR3 region has the DNA TGTGCCAGCAGTGGAGAGGCGGGGGGGCCCATTGTCGGGGAGCTGTTTTTT.

This clone occurred once. This sequence joins TRBV19 and TRBJ1-2; D not certain. Between the trimmed V and J ends, which lost 5 bases and 3 bases, there was a span of 10 bases. Germline V gives CDR1 LNHDA, CDR2 SQIVND (reference sequence). The CDR3 is 13 amino acids. The CDR3 reads CASSRTGDYGYTF. The DNA of the CDR3 is TGTGCCAGTAGTCGGACTGGAGACTATGGCTACACCTTC.

The chain joins TRBV30 to TRBJ1-2, with 7 bases fitting TRBD1. After removal of 1 base from V and 0 bases from J, the junction contained 5 bases not matched to a gene. The CDR3 length is 15 residues. Germline assignment: CDR1 GTSNPN and CDR2 SVGIG (reference sequence). The CDR3 loop reads CAWSADRLANYGYTF. The CDR3 nucleotides are TGTGCCTGGAGTGCGGACAGGTTAGCTAACTATGGCTACACCTTC.

The V call is TRBV15, the J call TRBJ1-2; D not resolved. Between the trimmed V and J ends, which lost 1 base and 5 bases, there was a span of 17 bases. Germline V gene sequence: CDR1 LNHNV, CDR2 YYDKDF (reference sequence). This CDR3 region has 16 residues. CDR3 in DNA: TGTGCCACCAGCAGAGTGGGAGATTCCCCAGCTTATGGCTACACCTTC. Amino acids: CATSRVGDSPAYGYTF.

This sequence joins TRBV6-1 and TRBJ2-7; 9 nucleotides match TRBD1. Germline trimming cut 6 bases from V and 3 bases from J; bases unmatched to any gene: 6. CDR3 length: 14 residues. Germline loops: CDR1 MNHNS, CDR2 SASEGT. The CDR3 sequence is CASSRGDRDYEQYF. CDR3 nucleotides: TGTGCCAGCAGCCGAGGGGACAGGGACTACGAGCAGTACTTC.

This clone was seen a single time. The J gene is TRBJ2-1, the V gene TRBV5-1; TRBD1 agrees at 7 bases. V was pared by 7 bases and J by 0 bases, with 4 bases of the junction left unmatched. This CDR3 comprises 14 residues. CDR1 is SGHRS, CDR2 YFSETQ, per germline. The CDR3 is CASGTDSSYNEQFF. The CDR3 DNA reads TGCGCCAGCGGGACAGACAGCTCCTACAATGAGCAGTTCTTC.

The V call is TRBV6-1, the J call TRBJ1-2; 10 bases agree with TRBD1. CDR1 is MNHNS and CDR2 is SASEGT in the germline V gene. With 8 bases clipped from V and 4 bases from J, the junction kept 7 bases outside the gene matches. The CDR3 contains 14 residues. CDR3 amino acids: CASGGTGDGYGYTF. CDR3 in DNA: TGTGCCAGCGGGGGGACAGGGGACGGCTATGGCTACACCTTC.

The chain employs TRBV5-5 and TRBJ1-5; perhaps TRBD1 as D (5 bases). The CDR3 contains 15 residues. Trimming removed 4 bases at V and 6 bases at J, with 17 bases between. CDR1 SGHKS and CDR2 YYEKEE come from the germline V gene (reference sequence). Here the CDR3 reads CASSLLFQGSQPQHF. DNA for the CDR3: TGTGCCAGCAGCCTGCTATTCCAGGGAAGTCAGCCCCAGCATTTT. Full variable domain (missing parts from reference TRBV5-5 and TRBJ1-5): DAGVTQSPTHLIKTRGQQVTLRCSPISGHKSVSWYQQVLGQGPQFIFQYYEKEERGRGNFPDRFSARQFPNYSSELNVNALLLGDSALYLCASSLLFQGSQPQHFGDGTRLSIL.

The chain employs TRBV7-2 and TRBJ2-7; D might be TRBD1 (5 bases). V dropped 1 base and J dropped 9 bases, with 7 bases sitting between them. The CDR3 length is 11 residues. The germline gives CDR1 SGHTA, CDR2 FQGNSA. CDR3 protein: CASSLGQGQYF. The CDR3 nucleotides read TGTGCCAGCAGCTTAGGCCAGGGGCAGTACTTC.

The rearrangement links TRBV4-1 to TRBJ1-2, with D tentatively TRBD1 (6 bases). The CDR3 spans 11 residues. Germline V lookup: CDR1 MGHRA, CDR2 YSYEKL. The V and J ends lost 3 bases and 8 bases respectively, with 7 bases between them. CDR3 nucleotide sequence: TGCGCCAGCAGCCAGGGGGCAGGCTACACCTTC. This translates into CASSQGAGYTF.

The chain uses TRBV11-2 and TRBJ2-1; 9 bases fit TRBD2. The CDR3 contains 15 residues. CDR1 and CDR2 (germline): SGHAT, FQNNGV. Losses at the gene ends were 3 bases for V and 3 bases for J; bases not matched to a gene: 3. The chain's CDR3 is CASSLRGGHYNEQFF. CDR3 nucleotide sequence: TGTGCCAGCAGCTTGCGGGGGGGGCACTACAATGAGCAGTTCTTC.

This sequence joins TRBV7-3 and TRBJ2-1; no firm D call. This CDR3 spans 14 amino acids. CDR1 is SGHTA, CDR2 FQGTGA, per germline. Trimming stripped 2 bases from V and 6 bases from J, with 11 bases between. In DNA, the CDR3 is TGTGCCAGCAGCTTATGGCTAGAACCCAATGAGCAGTTCTTC. It yields the protein CASSLWLEPNEQFF.

This clone was detected only once. J is TRBJ1-2 and V is TRBV6-1, with D tentatively TRBD1 (6 bases). Germline lookup yields CDR1 MNHNS and CDR2 SASEGT. With 5 bases removed from V and 2 bases from J, the gap between germline ends came to 12 bases. The CDR3 has 14 residues. CDR3 nucleotide sequence: TGTGCCAGCAGTCGAGGGGGGGGGAACTATGGCTACACCTTC. It translates to CASSRGGGNYGYTF.

The V call is TRBV28, the J call TRBJ1-1; D might be TRBD1 (6 bases). This CDR3 has 14 amino acids. V was clipped by 7 bases and J by 0 bases, with 12 bases between them. Germline V gives CDR1 MDHEN, CDR2 SYDVKM. In DNA, the CDR3 is TGTGCCAGCACTTTGGGGGGGCTGAACACTGAAGCTTTCTTT. Protein: CASTLGGLNTEAFF.